Below, one T cell receptor (beta chain) is given with its context. Its antigen is unknown. Germline V gene data show CDR1 as SGHNT and CDR2 as YENEEA. The CDR3 runs 13 residues. V was pared by 5 bases and J by 3 bases, with 10 bases between. Time point described: cycle 4 day 1 (C4D1), after five to seven weeks of nivolumab. All patients relapsed after autologous stem cell transplantation, and brentuximab vedotin exposure varied. These data belong to a study of PD-1 blockade in classical Hodgkin lymphoma. Study-wide results and limits: A significant rise in TCR diversity by C4D1 was seen for CD4+ but not CD8+ cells. Those starting nivolumab under 1 year post-ASCT were excluded.

The repertoire was sequenced with immunoSEQ multiplex PCR; TCRdb's copy has only in-frame clones and lacks some. The sample has about 50,000 clones, nearly 90% seen once. The receptor was isolated from a human donor with classical Hodgkin lymphoma. The rearrangement uses TRBV11-3 and TRBJ1-1, with no clear D. The sample consisted of peripheral blood mononuclear cells (PBMCs), taken before the fourth cycle of nivolumab. The CDR3 reads CASSRLQHTEAFF. The DNA of the CDR3 is TGTGCCAGCAGCCGTCTACAGCACACTGAAGCTTTCTTT.